This paragraph reports one TCR beta chain. This sample was taken from a study of blood T cell repertoires in COVID-19. Germline CDR1 reads MGHRA; CDR2 reads YSYEKL. The CDR3 is 16 amino acids. V gave up 3 bases and J gave up 2 bases; unmatched junction bases: 7. Participants were placed into cohorts based on the clinical history they reported. Donors in Cohort 3 who had recovered were those with two negative PCRs, healthcare professional clearance, or resolution of their symptoms. In the original analysis: Reference gene primers were amplified, and this amplification served to estimate nucleated cell counts. The repertoire was sequenced with immunoSEQ multiplex PCR; TCRdb's copy has only in-frame clones and lacks some. The D gene and trimming were derived from the DNA, and the V and J assignments and clone size from that table. The sample lists roughly 160,000 clones, 82% seen once, with about a sixth in the top ten.

Sequences were obtained from PBMCs or T cells enriched from blood (not recorded which). This chain connects TRBV4-1 to TRBJ2-1, with 7 bases that match TRBD1. The origin of this receptor is a man aged 55 to 70 who had recovered from COVID-19. CDR3 bases: TGCGCCAGCAGCCAGGAATCGGGACAGACCTACAATGAGCAGTTCTTC. Its translation is CASSQESGQTYNEQFF.